This T cell receptor beta chain was identified during a study of blood T cell repertoires in COVID-19. Study details: Acute-phase and convalescent COVID-19 samples originated in the United States, Italy and Spain. Nucleic acid was either cDNA or gDNA, and it came from T cells, B-cell-depleted T cells, or PBMCs.

In the authors' workflow: The authors estimated nucleated cell counts from reference gene primer amplification. The table came from immunoSEQ multiplex PCR; TCRdb's copy has only in-frame clones and leaves some out. V and J calls and clone size come straight from that table; D and trimming were deduced from the DNA. The sample shows about 110,000 clones, 85% to 90% of them seen only once. Trimming cost V 0 bases and J 0 bases, with 18 bases left between them. This CDR3 has 18 residues. Looked up from germline, CDR1 is LNHNV and CDR2 is YYDKDF (reference sequence). This TCR derives from a woman older than 75 with acute or convalescent COVID-19. Sequencing was done on a sample of peripheral blood. The chain uses TRBV15 and TRBJ2-7; a possible D gene is TRBD2 (6 bases). CDR3 bases: TGTGCCACCAGCAGAGACGCAGCTGGGGGACTGAGCTCCTACGAGCAGTACTTC. Residues: CATSRDAAGGLSSYEQYF.